The clone carrying this T cell receptor (beta chain) turned up a few times. This sample stems from a study of blood T cell repertoires in COVID-19. Study in general: COVID-19 samples from acute and convalescent phases originated in the United States, Italy and Spain. Sources were T cells, B-cell-depleted T cells, or PBMCs; the material itself was cDNA or gDNA.

This CDR3 has 14 amino acids. Unmatched junction bases numbered 2, after V lost 5 bases and J lost 7 bases. Germline CDR1 and CDR2: SGHAT and FQNNGV. Original handling: Estimated nucleated cell counts came from reference gene primer amplification. Repertoires were generated with immunoSEQ multiplex PCR, while TCRdb's copy carries only in-frame clones and drops some. V, J and clone size were drawn from that table, and D and trimming were deduced from the DNA. Of about 220,000 clones in the sample, roughly 75% were seen once. Sequencing was performed on peripheral blood. The chain links TRBV11-2 to TRBJ2-1, with TRBD2 identical over 13 bases. This receptor was taken from a woman between 65 and 79 years old with acute or convalescent COVID-19. The DNA for the CDR3 is TGTGCCAGCAGCAAACTAGCGGGGGGGAATGAGCAGTTCTTC. Its protein product is CASSKLAGGNEQFF.